These 22 T cell receptor beta chains share one sample of origin, sequenced in a study of cytomegalovirus exposure and HLA in healthy donors. Vbeta (60) and Jbeta (13) primers were used in the PCR. TCRdb's table, derived via immunoSEQ multiplex PCR, lists solely in-frame clones and lacks some. The sample gives about 140,000 clones, around 72% of which show up once; 2.1% is in the top ten. Sequenced input: PBMCs. These receptor sequences come from a man aged 35 to 55 in good health and CMV-seronegative.

The chain is built from TRBV5-6 and TRBJ2-7; 13 nucleotides align to TRBD2. The CDR3 is made up of 15 amino acids. CDR1 is SGHDT and CDR2 is YYEEEE in the germline V gene. J lost 7 bases, V lost 0 bases, and 4 bases had no gene match. Here the CDR3 reads CASSLVLAGGQEQYF. In nucleotides, the CDR3 is TGTGCCAGCAGCTTGGTACTAGCGGGGGGGCAAGAGCAGTACTTC. Drawing the rest from reference TRBV5-6 and TRBJ2-7, the complete variable domain is DAGVTQSPTHLIKTRGQQVTLRCSPKSGHDTVSWYQQALGQGPQFIFQYYEEEERQRGNFPDRFSGHQFPNYSSELNVNALLLGDSALYLCASSLVLAGGQEQYFGPGTRLTVT.

V is TRBV15 and J is TRBJ1-3; the D gene is possibly TRBD1 (5 bases). The CDR3 runs to 12 residues. CDR1 is LNHNV, CDR2 YYDKDF, per germline (reference sequence). Trimming left V 7 bases short and J 5 bases short, with 9 bases between. This CDR3 reads CATTGNRNTIYF. CDR3 in DNA: TGTGCCACCACAGGGAACAGAAACACCATATATTTT.

The CDR3 bases are TGTGCCAGCAGCTTTGAGGGGGAGTTCCACGAGCAGTACTTC. It codes for CASSFEGEFHEQYF. V gene TRBV7-4 combines with J gene TRBJ2-7; D perhaps matches TRBD1 (6 bases). V lost 3 bases to trimming and J lost 5 bases, with 14 bases between them. CDR1 and CDR2 (germline): SGHVT, SQSDAQ. This CDR3 spans 14 amino acids.

The rearrangement links TRBV7-8 to TRBJ1-4; D uncertain. This CDR3 is built from 16 residues. Trimming shortened V by 6 bases and J by 7 bases, and 21 bases separated the two germline ends. Germline V gene lookup returns CDR1 SGHVS and CDR2 FQNEAQ. The CDR3 protein is CASRSYSGPLSEKLFF. The CDR3 DNA is TGTGCCAGCAGGTCCTACAGCGGGCCCTTAAGTGAAAAACTGTTTTTT.

The DNA of the CDR3 is TGTGCCAGCAGCCCGATCGCAGGAGGATTGACAGCTTTCTTT. It yields the protein CASSPIAGGLTAFF. This chain joins TRBV7-8 and TRBJ1-1; no firm D call. V dropped 5 bases and J dropped 10 bases, with 20 bases sitting between them. This CDR3 is built from 14 residues. Germline loops: CDR1 SGHVS, CDR2 FQNEAQ. The full variable domain, in which reference TRBV7-8 and TRBJ1-1 provide the parts outside the CDR3, is GAGVSQSPRYKVAKRGQDVALRCDPISGHVSLFWYQQALGQGPEFLTYFQNEAQLDKSGLPSDRFFAERPEGSVSTLKIQRTQQEDSAVYLCASSPIAGGLTAFFGQGTRLTVV.

The chain joins TRBV5-4 to TRBJ2-7; 11 bases line up with TRBD2. The CDR3 sequence is 14 residues long. V was clipped by 2 bases and J by 3 bases; unmatched bases: 1. Germline CDR1 is SGHNT and CDR2 is YYREEE (reference sequence). CDR3 sequence (DNA): TGTGCCAGCAGCTTAGGGACTAGCGGCTACGAGCAGTACTTC. Residues: CASSLGTSGYEQYF.

This chain uses TRBV29-1 with TRBJ2-1, with 7 bases that match TRBD1. The CDR3 loop spans 17 amino acids. The V segment lost 4 bases and the J segment 8 bases; nucleotides outside the gene matches: 20. Germline V gives CDR1 SQVTM, CDR2 ANQGSEA. CDR3 sequence: CSVVPPRQGIIVDEQFF. The CDR3 nucleotides are TGCAGCGTTGTGCCCCCCCGACAGGGTATAATTGTAGATGAGCAGTTCTTC.

The chain carries TRBV7-9 and TRBJ2-5; D is perhaps TRBD1 (5 bases). The end of the DNA is better explained by TRBJ2-7, so the J call may be wrong. CDR3 length: 14 residues. Germline V gene data show CDR1 as SEHNR and CDR2 as FQNEAQ (reference sequence). CDR3: CASSDVGQGYEQYF. DNA for the CDR3: TGTGCCAGCAGCGACGTCGGGCAGGGCTACGAGCAGTACTTC.

In its sample, this clone was seen a few times. The V and J genes are TRBV5-1 and TRBJ2-1, with 9 bases aligning to TRBD2. In germline, CDR1 is SGHRS, CDR2 YFSETQ. V shed 6 bases, J shed 10 bases, and the junction held 17 bases outside the gene matches. The CDR3 is 16 residues long. The CDR3 sequence is CASKRSSGAFNKEQFF. CDR3 DNA sequence: TGCGCCAGCAAACGTTCTAGCGGGGCCTTTAATAAAGAGCAGTTCTTC. Full variable domain (remainder filled in from reference TRBV5-1 and TRBJ2-1): KAGVTQTPRYLIKTRGQQVTLSCSPISGHRSVSWYQQTPGQGLQFLFEYFSETQRNKGNFPGRFSGRQFSNSRSEMNVSTLELGDSALYLCASKRSSGAFNKEQFFGPGTRLTVL.

The chain links TRBV6-1 to TRBJ2-1, with 10 positions matching TRBD2. This CDR3 contains 14 residues. CDR1 is MNHNS, CDR2 SASEGT, per germline. Germline trimming cut 10 bases from V and 4 bases from J; bases unmatched to any gene: 7. The CDR3 sequence is CATLAGVYYNEQFF. The CDR3 DNA reads TGTGCCACCCTAGCGGGAGTCTATTACAATGAGCAGTTCTTC.

The chain is built from TRBV13 and TRBJ1-4; 8 bases are a match to TRBD1. V shed 0 bases and J 0 bases; nucleotides not matched to a gene: 0. Looked up from germline, CDR1 is PRHDT and CDR2 is FYEKMQ (reference sequence). The CDR3 runs to 16 residues. The DNA for the CDR3 is TGTGCCAGCAGCTTAGGGACAGGGGCAACTAATGAAAAACTGTTTTTT. Translated, it gives CASSLGTGATNEKLFF.

The rearrangement uses TRBV6-5 and TRBJ1-1; 11 bases fit TRBD1. Per the germline V gene, CDR1 is MNHEY and CDR2 is SVGAGI. The ends lost 6 bases at V and 4 bases at J; junction bases unmatched: 4. CDR3 size: 14 residues. The CDR3 DNA follows: TGTGCCAGCAGACGGACAGGGGGCGGCACTGAAGCTTTCTTT. It specifies CASRRTGGGTEAFF.

This clone showed up just once. The chain is built from TRBV2 and TRBJ2-3, with 9 bases fitting TRBD2. CDR1 SNHLY and CDR2 FYNNEI come from the germline V gene. CDR3 length: 16 residues. J lost 3 bases, V lost 2 bases, and 6 bases had no gene match. The CDR3 DNA is TGTGCCAGCAGTGAAAGGGCAGCGGGGGGTACAGATACGCAGTATTTT. Protein: CASSERAAGGTDTQYF.

This rearrangement joins TRBV30 to TRBJ1-1, with 7 bases fitting TRBD1. V shed 2 bases, J shed 0 bases, and the junction held 3 bases outside the gene matches. Looked up from germline, CDR1 is GTSNPN and CDR2 is SVGIG (reference sequence). The CDR3 is made up of 14 amino acids. The CDR3 coding sequence is TGTGCCTGGAGTTTGACAGGGATGAACACTGAAGCTTTCTTT. Amino acids: CAWSLTGMNTEAFF. Complete variable domain (other parts from reference TRBV30 and TRBJ1-1): SQTIHQWPATLVQPVGSPLSLECTVEGTSNPNLYWYRQAAGRGLQLLFYSVGIGQISSEVPQNLSASRPQDRQFILSSKKLLLSDSGFYLCAWSLTGMNTEAFFGQGTRLTVV.

This chain joins TRBV5-4 and TRBJ2-7; possibly TRBD2 for D (6 bases). CDR1 SGHNT and CDR2 YYREEE come from the germline V gene (reference sequence). This CDR3 spans 16 amino acids. V was trimmed by 2 bases and J by 2 bases, leaving 17 bases between them. The CDR3 nucleotides are TGTGCCAGCAGCTTCAATCGGCGGGGAAATGCCTACGAGCAGTACTTC. It codes for CASSFNRRGNAYEQYF.

The rearrangement uses TRBV5-1 and TRBJ1-2; D may be TRBD1 (6 bases). Trimming removed 4 bases at V and 8 bases at J, with 18 bases between. In germline, CDR1 is SGHRS, CDR2 YFSETQ. The CDR3 is made up of 14 amino acids. Here the CDR3 reads CASSAAQGERGYTF. The CDR3 DNA is TGCGCCAGCAGCGCCGCACAGGGAGAAAGAGGCTACACCTTC.

The chain has TRBV5-1 and TRBJ1-3, with D perhaps matching TRBD1 (5 bases). Germline CDR1 is SGHRS and CDR2 is YFSETQ. The ends were cut back, 0 bases at V and 3 bases at J, with 13 bases in the middle. CDR3 length equals 16 residues. The CDR3, as DNA: TGCGCCAGCAGCTTGGCCAGCGGGGACCGTGGAAACACCATATATTTT. This encodes CASSLASGDRGNTIYF.

This sequence joins TRBV27 and TRBJ2-7; 7 bases agree with TRBD2. Per germline, CDR1 MNHEY and CDR2 SMNVEV (reference sequence). J lost 4 bases, V lost 6 bases, and 9 bases had no gene match. The length of the CDR3 is 14 residues. The CDR3 reads CASSLTGLLYEQYF. The DNA of the CDR3 is TGTGCCAGCAGCTTAACGGGACTACTTTACGAGCAGTACTTC.

V usage is TRBV28 and J usage is TRBJ2-5; maybe TRBD1 (5 bases). The V gene's germline CDR1 is MDHEN and CDR2 SYDVKM. Trimming shortened V by 6 bases and J by 0 bases, and 14 bases separated the two germline ends. This CDR3 spans 15 amino acids. This CDR3 reads CASRPGKRYQETQYF. Written as DNA, the CDR3 is TGTGCCAGCAGGCCAGGGAAAAGGTACCAAGAGACCCAGTACTTC.

The chain employs TRBV7-2 and TRBJ1-5; 8 bases are shared with TRBD1. The CDR3 loop spans 16 amino acids. Germline V CDR1 and CDR2: SGHTA, FQGNSA. V was clipped by 5 bases and J by 6 bases; unmatched bases: 12. The CDR3 DNA reads TGTGCCAGCAGCCAGTTGGCAGGGGGCAGTAGTCAGCCCCAGCATTTT. This sequence encodes CASSQLAGGSSQPQHF. Complete variable domain (other parts from reference TRBV7-2 and TRBJ1-5): GAGVSQSPSNKVTEKGKDVELRCDPISGHTALYWYRQSLGQGLEFLIYFQGNSAPDKSGLPSDRFSAERTGGSVSTLTIQRTQQEDSAVYLCASSQLAGGSSQPQHFGDGTRLSIL.

This sequence joins TRBV4-1 and TRBJ1-1, with D unresolved. V was pared by 5 bases and J by 5 bases, with 18 bases between. The CDR3 totals 15 residues. Germline assignment: CDR1 MGHRA and CDR2 YSYEKL. CDR3 DNA sequence: TGCGCCAGCAGCTGGCCCCGGGAGGGAGGTACTGAAGCTTTCTTT. It codes for CASSWPREGGTEAFF.

The chain is built from TRBV7-8 and TRBJ2-1; 11 bases align to TRBD1. Germline V gene sequence: CDR1 SGHVS, CDR2 FQNEAQ. V shed 5 bases and J 9 bases; nucleotides not matched to a gene: 12. CDR3 length equals 16 residues. CDR3 nucleotides: TGTGCCAGCAGCCCTGCGACCGGGACAGGGGGTTTTGAGCAGTTCTTC. Encoded protein: CASSPATGTGGFEQFF.